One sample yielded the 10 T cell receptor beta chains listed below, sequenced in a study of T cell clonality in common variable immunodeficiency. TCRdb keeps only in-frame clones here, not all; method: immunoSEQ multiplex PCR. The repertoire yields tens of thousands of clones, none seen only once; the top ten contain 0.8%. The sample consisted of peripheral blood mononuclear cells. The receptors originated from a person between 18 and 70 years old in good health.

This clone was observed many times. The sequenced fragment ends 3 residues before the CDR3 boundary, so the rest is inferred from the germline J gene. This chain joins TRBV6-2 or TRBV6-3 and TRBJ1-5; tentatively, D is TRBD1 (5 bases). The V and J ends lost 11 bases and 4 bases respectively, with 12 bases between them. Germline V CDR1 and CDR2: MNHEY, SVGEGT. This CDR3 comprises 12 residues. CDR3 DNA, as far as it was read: TGTGCCGTCCAAGAGGGGAATCAGCCC. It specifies CAVQEGNQP. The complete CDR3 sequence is CAVQEGNQPQHF.

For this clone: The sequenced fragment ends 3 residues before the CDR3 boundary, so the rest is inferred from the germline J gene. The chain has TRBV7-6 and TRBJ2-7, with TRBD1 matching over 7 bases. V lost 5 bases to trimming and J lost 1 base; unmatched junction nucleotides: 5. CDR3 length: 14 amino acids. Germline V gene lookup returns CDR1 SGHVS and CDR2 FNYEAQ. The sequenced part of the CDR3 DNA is TGTGCCAGCAGCCCCTTCAGGGGGTCCTACGAG. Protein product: CASSPFRGSYE. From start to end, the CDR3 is CASSPFRGSYEQYF.

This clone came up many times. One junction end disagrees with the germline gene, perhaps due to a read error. The covered CDR3 bases are TGCGCCAGCAGCCAAGAGAGCGGGGACGGGTATGGC. Protein sequence: CASSQESGDGYG. From start to end, the CDR3 is CASSQESGDGYGYTF. The chain carries TRBV4-2 and TRBJ1-2, with a possible D match to TRBD1 (5 bases). Read coverage stops 3 residues before the CDR3 terminus; the germline J gene supplies the remainder. In germline, CDR1 is LGHNA, CDR2 YNFKEQ. The CDR3 covers 15 residues.

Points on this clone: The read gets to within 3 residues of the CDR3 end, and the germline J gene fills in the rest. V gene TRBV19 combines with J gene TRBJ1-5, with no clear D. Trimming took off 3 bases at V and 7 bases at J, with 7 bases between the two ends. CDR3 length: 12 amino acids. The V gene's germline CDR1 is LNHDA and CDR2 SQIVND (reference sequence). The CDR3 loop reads CASSITNQPQHF. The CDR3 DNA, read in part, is TGTGCCAGTAGTATTACAAACCAGCCC.

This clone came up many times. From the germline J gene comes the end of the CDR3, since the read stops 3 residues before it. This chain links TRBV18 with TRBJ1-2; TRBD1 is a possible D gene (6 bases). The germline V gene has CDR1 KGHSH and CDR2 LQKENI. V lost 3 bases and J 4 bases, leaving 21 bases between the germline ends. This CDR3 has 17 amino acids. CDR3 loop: CASSPYFTGTTLYGYTF. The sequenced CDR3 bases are TGTGCCAGCTCACCTTATTTTACCGGGACAACTCTCTATGGC.

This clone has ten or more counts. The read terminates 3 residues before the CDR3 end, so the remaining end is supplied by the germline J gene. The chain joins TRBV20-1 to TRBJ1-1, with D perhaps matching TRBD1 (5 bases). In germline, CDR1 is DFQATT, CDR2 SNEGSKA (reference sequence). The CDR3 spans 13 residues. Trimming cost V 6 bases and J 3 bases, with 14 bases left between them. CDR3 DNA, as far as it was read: TGCAGTGCCCCGTGGGAGGGGTACACTGAA. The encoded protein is CSAPWEGYTE. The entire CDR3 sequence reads CSAPWEGYTEAFF.

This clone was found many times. CDR3: CSARDRLYTDTQYF. CDR3 DNA (partial): TGCAGTGCTAGAGATCGCCTCTACACAGATACG. The chain couples TRBV20-1 to TRBJ2-3; unclear D gene. The read is 3 residues too short to cover the CDR3 end, so that end is filled in from the germline J gene. This CDR3 is 14 amino acids long. Germline-derived CDR1 and CDR2 are DFQATT and SNEGSKA (reference sequence). The germline V and J ends were trimmed by 0 bases and 2 bases, with 9 bases remaining between them.

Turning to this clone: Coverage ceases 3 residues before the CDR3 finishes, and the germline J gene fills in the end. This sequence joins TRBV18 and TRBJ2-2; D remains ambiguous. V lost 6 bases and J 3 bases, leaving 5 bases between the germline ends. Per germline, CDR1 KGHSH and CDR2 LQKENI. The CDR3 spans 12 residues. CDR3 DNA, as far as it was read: TGTGCCAGCTCTCGGGACACCGGGGAG. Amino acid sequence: CASSRDTGE. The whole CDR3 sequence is CASSRDTGELFF.

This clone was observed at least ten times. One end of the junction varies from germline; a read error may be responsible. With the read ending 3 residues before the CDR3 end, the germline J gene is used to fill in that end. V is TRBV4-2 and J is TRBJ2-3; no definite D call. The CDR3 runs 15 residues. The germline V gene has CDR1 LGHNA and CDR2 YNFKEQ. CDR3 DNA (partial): TGCGCCAGCAGCCAACCCGAGCCGGGTGCAGATACG. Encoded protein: CASSQPEPGADT. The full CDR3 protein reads CASSQPEPGADTQYF.

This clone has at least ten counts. CDR3 protein: CASSPMSANTGELFF. The DNA read from the CDR3 is TGTGCCAGCAGCCCTATGAGCGCCAACACCGGGGAG. This rearrangement joins TRBV13 to TRBJ2-2; D remains ambiguous. The CDR3 extends 3 residues past the end of the read, so its final part is completed from the germline J gene. Germline CDR1 and CDR2: PRHDT and FYEKMQ (reference sequence). There are 15 residues in the CDR3. V lost 5 bases and J 2 bases, leaving 12 bases between the germline ends.